This passage covers 23 T cell receptor beta chains from one sample sequenced in a study of radiotherapy plus CTLA-4 blockade in lung cancer. Produced via immunoSEQ multiplex PCR; TCRdb's table is partial and in-frame only. The sample contains about 60,000 clones, around 69% of which appear only once. The specimen comprised peripheral blood, sampled from a patient treated with radiotherapy plus ipilimumab. Receptors originate from a human donor with non-small cell lung cancer who had a complete response to radiotherapy plus ipilimumab.

V usage is TRBV2 and J usage is TRBJ1-2; possibly TRBD1 for D (6 bases). Germline assignment: CDR1 SNHLY and CDR2 FYNNEI. CDR3 length: 12 residues. V shed 6 bases and J shed 1 base, with 6 bases lying between them. The CDR3 is CASRDSNYGYTF. The CDR3, as DNA: TGTGCCAGCAGGGACAGTAACTATGGCTACACCTTC.

The chain has TRBV28 and TRBJ2-5; 10 bases are a match to TRBD1. The CDR3 is 17 residues long. The germline CDR1 and CDR2 sequences are MDHEN and SYDVKM. V dropped 10 bases and J dropped 4; count of bases not matched to a gene: 18. The CDR3, as DNA: TGTGCCACGGCGACAGGGGGCGACAGAAGGGATGTAGAGACCCAGTACTTC. It specifies CATATGGDRRDVETQYF.

The chain uses TRBV7-9 and TRBJ1-1; D remains unclear. The germline V gene has CDR1 SEHNR and CDR2 FQNEAQ (reference sequence). The V gene lost 2 bases and the J gene lost 6 bases, with 4 bases spanning the gap. The CDR3 covers 11 residues. The CDR3 DNA reads TGTGCCAGCAGCTTATATGCTGAAGCTTTCTTT. Translation gives CASSLYAEAFF.

This clone was observed a few times. This chain uses TRBV10-3 with TRBJ2-1; TRBD2 matches at 9 bases. The CDR3 covers 14 residues. Germline loops: CDR1 ENHRY, CDR2 SYGVKD. The junction had 6 bases not matched to a gene; V was cut back by 8 bases and J by 4 bases. CDR3 sequence reads: CAIGGLAAYNEQFF. The DNA for the CDR3 is TGTGCCATCGGGGGACTAGCTGCTTACAATGAGCAGTTCTTC.

The rearrangement links TRBV6-5 to TRBJ1-3, with TRBD1 matching over 7 bases. The germline gives CDR1 MNHEY, CDR2 SVGAGI. The CDR3 has 15 amino acids. The V and J ends lost 6 bases and 0 bases, in that order; junction bases with no gene match: 5. The CDR3 here is CASRGQLGSGNTIYF. CDR3 DNA sequence: TGTGCCAGCAGGGGACAGCTTGGCTCTGGAAACACCATATATTTT.

The J gene is TRBJ1-1, the V gene TRBV7-9; the D gene is possibly TRBD1 (5 bases). The V end was cut by 1 base, the J end by 3 bases, with 6 bases between. The CDR3 runs 13 residues. CDR1 and CDR2 (germline): SEHNR, FQNEAQ (reference sequence). The CDR3 sequence is CASSLGGDTEAFF. The CDR3 DNA is TGTGCCAGCAGCTTAGGGGGGGACACTGAAGCTTTCTTT.

This chain connects TRBV21-1 to TRBJ2-2; the D call TRBD2 from the table was never checked on the DNA. TRBV21-1 is termed a pseudogene. CDR3 length: 17 amino acids. DNA of the CDR3: TGTGCCAGCAGCGTACGAACTAGCGGTGCCGCCACCGGGGAGCTGTTTTTT. Amino acids: CASSVRTSGAATGELFF.

This sequence joins TRBV7-2 and TRBJ2-5, with 9 bases aligning to TRBD1. This CDR3 comprises 16 residues. Losses at the gene ends were 1 base for V and 6 bases for J; bases not matched to a gene: 9. In germline, CDR1 is SGHTA, CDR2 FQGNSA. The CDR3 sequence is CASSLGTGVQSKTQYF. DNA of the CDR3: TGTGCCAGCAGCTTAGGGACAGGGGTCCAGTCGAAGACCCAGTACTTC.

This clone was found a few times. V gene TRBV5-4 combines with J gene TRBJ2-5; a weak D match, TRBD2 (6 bases). V lost 3 bases, J lost 4 bases, and 16 bases lay in between. CDR1 and CDR2 from the germline V gene are SGHNT and YYREEE (reference sequence). The CDR3 spans 15 residues. The CDR3 region is CASSSPTSTRETQYF. CDR3 bases: TGTGCCAGCAGCTCTCCAACTAGCACCCGAGAGACCCAGTACTTC.

This clone was counted only a few times. The chain combines TRBV7-8 with TRBJ2-7, with no clear D. Trimming removed 3 bases at V and 2 bases at J, with 5 bases between. This CDR3 contains 12 residues. From germline, CDR1 is SGHVS and CDR2 FQNEAQ. The CDR3 protein is CASSLYPYEQYF. CDR3 sequence (DNA): TGTGCCAGCAGCTTGTATCCCTACGAGCAGTACTTC.

The chain uses TRBV30 and TRBJ1-4; D perhaps matches TRBD1 (5 bases). CDR1 is GTSNPN and CDR2 is SVGIG in the germline V gene (reference sequence). The CDR3 consists of 13 residues. V was trimmed by 4 bases and J by 5 bases, leaving 11 bases between them. The CDR3 region is CAWTVGANEKLFF. DNA for the CDR3: TGTGCCTGGACCGTTGGGGCGAATGAAAAACTGTTTTTT.

This clone has more than one count but fewer than ten. DNA of the CDR3: TGTGCCAGCACAGGGGGCGGGGAGCTGTTTTTT. It specifies CASTGGGELFF. V and J are TRBV7-2 and TRBJ2-2; 7 bases line up with TRBD1. V was pared by 7 bases and J by 7 bases, with 0 bases of the junction left unmatched. Germline V gene data show CDR1 as SGHTA and CDR2 as FQGNSA. CDR3 size: 11 residues. Based on the CDR3 plus reference TRBV7-2 and TRBJ2-2, the full variable domain is GAGVSQSPSNKVTEKGKDVELRCDPISGHTALYWYRQSLGQGLEFLIYFQGNSAPDKSGLPSDRFSAERTGGSVSTLTIQRTQQEDSAVYLCASTGGGELFFGEGSRLTVL.

The chain combines TRBV4-3 with TRBJ2-1; the match to TRBD1 covers 9 bases. The CDR3 runs 17 residues. Trimming took 3 bases from V and 10 from J; bases not matched to a gene: 16. Germline CDR1 is LGHNA and CDR2 is YSLEER. The CDR3 DNA follows: TGCGCCAGCAGCCACGAATTACAGGGGGCGAGGACTCGCGAGCAGTTCTTC. It translates to CASSHELQGARTREQFF.

The chain combines TRBV6-5 with TRBJ1-6, with a weak D call TRBD1 (5 bases). V was pared by 8 bases and J by 0 bases, with 11 bases between. CDR1 is MNHEY and CDR2 is SVGAGI in the germline V gene. The CDR3 has 15 residues. In DNA, the CDR3 is TGTGCCAGCGGCAGGGTGAGCTCCTATAATTCACCCCTCCACTTT. It specifies CASGRVSSYNSPLHF.

The rearrangement links TRBV6-1 to TRBJ2-6, with D possibly matching TRBD2 (6 bases). V lost 5 bases, J lost 1 base, and 9 bases lay in between. Germline lookup yields CDR1 MNHNS and CDR2 SASEGT. The CDR3 loop spans 15 amino acids. The CDR3 DNA is TGTGCCAGCAGTCCGGGGACTTCTGGGGCCAACGTCCTGACTTTC. Its translation: CASSPGTSGANVLTF.

The chain employs TRBV27 and TRBJ2-1; 7 bases are shared with TRBD1. The CDR3 consists of 17 residues. Germline lookup yields CDR1 MNHEY and CDR2 SMNVEV (reference sequence). Losses at the gene ends were 2 bases for V and 9 bases for J; bases not matched to a gene: 16. CDR3 protein: CASSLRVPRDSRGEQFF. The CDR3 nucleotides read TGTGCCAGCAGTTTACGCGTCCCGAGGGACAGTAGGGGTGAGCAGTTCTTC.

This clone turned up a few times. The chain is built from TRBV5-1 and TRBJ2-5, with D hard to call. Germline V gene data show CDR1 as SGHRS and CDR2 as YFSETQ. The length of the CDR3 is 13 residues. V lost 5 bases and J 5 bases, leaving 13 bases between the germline ends. This CDR3 reads CASRPGTQETQYF. DNA for the CDR3: TGCGCCAGCAGACCGGGTACCCAGGAGACCCAGTACTTC.

The J gene is TRBJ2-1, the V gene TRBV5-1; D is perhaps TRBD2 (5 bases). Germline V gene sequence: CDR1 SGHRS, CDR2 YFSETQ. V lost 0 bases to trimming and J lost 12 bases, with 13 bases between them. This CDR3 spans 13 amino acids. CDR3 nucleotides: TGCGCCAGCAGCTTGGCCCAGATGGGAGCGCAGTTCTTC. This translates into CASSLAQMGAQFF.

This chain joins TRBV21-1 and TRBJ1-5; the table's TRBD1 call for D was not verified on the DNA. TRBV21-1 is shown as a pseudogene. The CDR3 runs to 18 residues. CDR3 nucleotide sequence: TGTGCCAGCAGCAAAGTTGAAAGTATACAGGGGGACGGTCAGCCCCAGCATTTT. As protein: CASSKVESIQGDGQPQHF.

V usage is TRBV15 and J usage is TRBJ2-4, with 11 nucleotides matching TRBD1. This CDR3 is 15 amino acids long. Germline lookup yields CDR1 LNHNV and CDR2 YYDKDF (reference sequence). V gave up 4 bases and J gave up 9 bases; unmatched junction bases: 8. The CDR3 nucleotides read TGTGCCACCAGCAAGGGGACAGGGGGTCTTTCCATTCAGTACTTC. Protein: CATSKGTGGLSIQYF. Full variable domain (missing parts from reference TRBV15 and TRBJ2-4): DAMVIQNPRYQVTQFGKPVTLSCSQTLNHNVMYWYQQKSSQAPKLLFHYYDKDFNNEADTPDNFQSRRPNTSFCFLDIRSPGLGDTAMYLCATSKGTGGLSIQYFGAGTRLSVL.

This chain connects TRBV6-5 to TRBJ1-5, with D hard to call. Trimming removed 9 bases at V and 4 bases at J, with 7 bases between. CDR3 length equals 11 residues. Germline V gene data show CDR1 as MNHEY and CDR2 as SVGAGI. CDR3 in amino acids: CASQRNQPQHF. The CDR3 nucleotides are TGTGCCAGTCAGAGGAATCAGCCCCAGCATTTT.

This clone was recorded a few times. The genes are TRBV9 and TRBJ2-7, with D tentatively TRBD1 (5 bases). This CDR3 has 15 residues. Germline CDR1 and CDR2: SGDLS and YYNGEE. The V gene lost 0 bases and the J gene lost 0 bases, with 10 bases spanning the gap. CDR3 DNA sequence: TGTGCCAGCAGCGTAGATGGGGCCTCCTCCTACGAGCAGTACTTC. Protein: CASSVDGASSYEQYF.

The gene calls are TRBV6-1 and TRBJ1-5; maybe TRBD1 (5 bases). Germline lookup yields CDR1 MNHNS and CDR2 SASEGT. The CDR3 is 17 amino acids. V was trimmed by 2 bases and J by 5 bases, leaving 19 bases between them. The CDR3 here is CASSERRGTEGDQPQHF. The CDR3 region has the DNA TGTGCCAGCAGTGAAAGGAGGGGAACGGAGGGTGATCAGCCCCAGCATTTT.